This TCR beta chain stems from a study of early T cells in non-severe SARS-CoV-2 infection. Broader study findings: VDJdb matches were skewed toward anti-spike CD8 T cell responses.

As to this clonotype: Its antigen is not identified. This may be a read error: a much more frequent sequence differs by one nucleotide.

Looked up from germline, CDR1 is LGHDT and CDR2 is YNNKEL (reference sequence). The CDR3 length is 17 residues. V was pared by 1 base and J by 0 bases, with 13 bases between. Unique molecular identifiers were affixed to single, distinct cDNA molecules. TCRdb analysed the 5' RACE reads with MiXCR anew, one entry per CDR3 protein. The sample contains about 100,000 distinct CDR3 sequences, approximately 14% of which appear only once. This sequence was found in an adult who was a healthcare worker with PCR-confirmed SARS-CoV-2 infection or an uninfected control (not recorded which). The sample comprised whole blood. This chain connects TRBV3-1 to TRBJ2-1; no reliable D call. CDR3 loop: CASSQGATTSSYNEQFF. The CDR3 DNA reads TGTGCCAGCAGCCAAGGGGCGACCACAAGCTCCTACAATGAGCAGTTCTTC.